The 24 T cell receptor beta chains in this list originate from one sample, sequenced in a study of Graves' ophthalmopathy and Graves' hyperthyroidism. TCR beta CDR3 regions were amplified from RNA transcripts. The first round was an RT-PCR with HTBI primers, and the second round was a multiplex PCR. Using its own MiXCR run on the multiplex PCR reads, TCRdb lists one record per CDR3 protein. Of almost 750,000 distinct CDR3 sequences in the sample, approximately 40% were seen once. The sequencing sample was made of peripheral blood. The receptors were gathered from an adult man with Graves' ophthalmopathy.

On this clonotype itself: A read error may produce the germline difference seen at one junction end. The chain has TRBV10-3 and TRBJ2-7; a weak D match, TRBD1 (5 bases). The CDR3 extends over 12 amino acids. Germline loops: CDR1 ENHRY, CDR2 SYGVKD. The CDR3 protein is CAIRPDRGALNF. CDR3 DNA: TGTGCCATAAGACCGGATAGGGGCGCTTTGAACTTC.

The chain combines TRBV4-2 with TRBJ1-5; tentative D call: TRBD1 (6 bases). Trimming took 1 base from V and 0 from J, leaving 10 bases between them. Germline lookup yields CDR1 LGHNA and CDR2 YNFKEQ. This CDR3 is built from 16 residues. This CDR3 reads CASSQGIQGSNQPQHF. CDR3 DNA: TGTGCCAGCAGCCAAGGAATACAGGGTAGCAATCAGCCCCAGCATTTT.

This clonotype was counted between two and nine times. This rearrangement joins TRBV7-8 to TRBJ2-7; TRBD1 is a possible D gene (5 bases). The V gene lost 5 bases and the J gene lost 1 base, with 12 bases spanning the gap. The germline CDR1 and CDR2 sequences are SGHVS and FQNEAQ. The CDR3 covers 14 residues. The CDR3 protein is CASSPQQDSYEQYF. The CDR3 DNA sequence: TGTGCCAGCAGCCCTCAACAGGATTCCTACGAGCAGTACTTC.

V is TRBV25-1 and J is TRBJ2-2, with D maybe TRBD2 (5 bases). Germline-derived CDR1 and CDR2 are MGHDK and SYGVNS. Trimming took off 2 bases at V and 6 bases at J, with 10 bases between the two ends. The CDR3 is 14 residues long. The CDR3 region is CASSEMRVPGELFF. The CDR3 nucleotides are TGTGCCAGCAGTGAAATGAGGGTCCCCGGGGAGCTGTTTTTT.

This clonotype showed up many times. The chain joins TRBV29-1 to TRBJ1-2; D uncertain. The CDR3 contains 14 residues. Per germline, CDR1 SQVTM and CDR2 ANQGSEA. Between the trimmed V and J ends, which lost 4 bases and 0 bases, there was a span of 12 bases. Here the CDR3 reads CSVGTAATNYGYTF. In DNA, the CDR3 is TGCAGCGTTGGGACGGCTGCGACTAACTATGGCTACACCTTC.

For this clonotype: A much larger clone is a single base away; this may be a read error. The V and J genes are TRBV2 and TRBJ1-5, with D unclear. CDR1 and CDR2 (germline): SNHLY, FYNNEI. The CDR3 runs 14 residues. V dropped 5 bases and J dropped 3 bases, with 11 bases sitting between them. The CDR3 bases are TGTGCCAGCAGTTACCTCTCGGTCAATCAGCCCCAGCATTTT. Its protein product is CASSYLSVNQPQHF.

This clonotype was seen a few times. The V and J genes are TRBV19 and TRBJ1-5; no definite D call. From germline, CDR1 is LNHDA and CDR2 SQIVND (reference sequence). The CDR3 runs to 14 residues. Trimming took 6 bases from V and 4 from J, leaving 13 bases between them. The CDR3: CASSEYRGNQPQHF. The CDR3 DNA follows: TGTGCCAGTAGCGAGTACCGGGGAAATCAGCCCCAGCATTTT.

The chain is built from TRBV19 and TRBJ2-2; D uncertain. The CDR3 consists of 15 residues. V was pared by 2 bases and J by 5 bases, with 12 bases between. Per germline, CDR1 LNHDA and CDR2 SQIVND (reference sequence). The CDR3, as DNA: TGTGCCAGTAGTATATCACCGAGTAGGACCGGGGAGCTGTTTTTT. Translating it yields CASSISPSRTGELFF.

The table lists this clonotype with a count of one. CDR3 nucleotide sequence: TGTGCCAGCAGTTTGGTCGCAGGGCTGCACTTAAACTATGGCTACACCTTC. This codes for CASSLVAGLHLNYGYTF. The chain is built from TRBV6-4 and TRBJ1-2, with a possible D match to TRBD1 (5 bases). CDR1 is MRHNA and CDR2 is SNTAGT in the germline V gene. Trimming shortened V by 5 bases and J by 2 bases, and 21 bases separated the two germline ends. CDR3 length equals 17 residues.

The chain joins TRBV2 to TRBJ2-7; 8 bases are a match to TRBD2. CDR3 size: 16 residues. Trimming took 5 bases from V and 2 from J; bases not matched to a gene: 11. Germline lookup yields CDR1 SNHLY and CDR2 FYNNEI. CDR3: CASSSGRPGLAYEQYF. The CDR3 coding sequence is TGTGCCAGCAGTTCGGGACGGCCGGGACTAGCCTACGAGCAGTACTTC.

V and J are TRBV20-1 and TRBJ2-5; D unresolved. Per germline, CDR1 DFQATT and CDR2 SNEGSKA (reference sequence). V lost 1 base to trimming and J lost 5 bases, with 8 bases between them. The CDR3 sequence is 12 residues long. This chain's CDR3 is CSARALRETQYF. Written as DNA, the CDR3 is TGCAGTGCTAGAGCGCTCCGGGAGACCCAGTACTTC.

This chain connects TRBV5-1 to TRBJ1-5, with D possibly matching TRBD1 (5 bases). V shed 4 bases and J shed 5 bases, with 16 bases lying between them. Germline V gives CDR1 SGHRS, CDR2 YFSETQ. The CDR3 spans 15 residues. The chain's CDR3 is CASSPTSGPDQPQHF. CDR3 DNA: TGCGCCAGCAGCCCCACATCGGGACCTGATCAGCCCCAGCATTTT.

The gene calls are TRBV30 and TRBJ1-3; D is unclear. The CDR3 is made up of 12 amino acids. Germline V lookup: CDR1 GTSNPN, CDR2 SVGIG (reference sequence). V was clipped by 2 bases and J by 2 bases, with 4 bases between them. The CDR3 DNA is TGTGCCTGGAGTCCTCCTGGAAACACCATATATTTT. It encodes CAWSPPGNTIYF. Based on the CDR3 plus reference TRBV30 and TRBJ1-3, the full variable domain is SQTIHQWPATLVQPVGSPLSLECTVEGTSNPNLYWYRQAAGRGLQLLFYSVGIGQISSEVPQNLSASRPQDRQFILSSKKLLLSDSGFYLCAWSPPGNTIYFGEGSWLTVV.

This clonotype showed up just a few times. This chain joins TRBV6-5 and TRBJ2-7; tentatively, D is TRBD1 or TRBD2 (5 bases each). The CDR3 has 11 residues. V was pared by 5 bases and J by 6 bases, with 8 bases between. CDR1 is MNHEY, CDR2 SVGAGI, per germline. CDR3 region: CASSRDAEQYF. As DNA, the CDR3 is TGTGCCAGCAGTAGGGACGCCGAGCAGTACTTC.

The J gene is TRBJ1-2, the V gene TRBV2; D gene ambiguous. This CDR3 has 14 amino acids. V was shortened by 5 bases and J by 4 bases, with 14 bases between the two germline ends. Germline values: CDR1 SNHLY, CDR2 FYNNEI. CDR3 in amino acids: CASSRSGTIYGYTF. The DNA for the CDR3 is TGTGCCAGCAGTCGATCGGGCACTATCTATGGCTACACCTTC.

A note on this clonotype: This sequence may be a read error, since a much larger clone differs from it by one base. V is TRBV19 and J is TRBJ1-2, with 9 nucleotides matching TRBD1. The germline CDR1 and CDR2 sequences are LNHDA and SQIVND (reference sequence). Trimming at V came to 3 bases and at J to 2 bases, leaving 4 bases not matched to a gene. This CDR3 is 15 amino acids long. The DNA of the CDR3 is TGTGCCAGTAGTATCCCTGGGACAGGGAACTATGGCTACACCTTC. Translating gives CASSIPGTGNYGYTF. The full variable domain, completed using reference TRBV19 and TRBJ1-2, is DGGITQSPKYLFRKEGQNVTLSCEQNLNHDAMYWYRQDPGQGLRLIYYSQIVNDFQKGDIAEGYSVSREKKESFPLTVTSAQKNPTAFYLCASSIPGTGNYGYTFGSGTRLTVV.

This clonotype has a handful of counts. At one end the junction does not follow the germline gene, possibly because of a read error. CDR3 in amino acids: CASSVDGRGLKTEAFF. CDR3 nucleotides: TGTGCCAGCAGCGTAGACGGCAGGGGGTTGAAGACTGAAGCTTTCTTT. The chain couples TRBV9 to TRBJ1-1, with 7 bases fitting TRBD1. The CDR3 has 16 amino acids. The V gene's germline CDR1 is SGDLS and CDR2 YYNGEE.

Comment on this clonotype: At one end the junction does not follow the germline gene, possibly because of a read error. This chain joins TRBV7-3 and TRBJ1-3; D is perhaps TRBD1 (5 bases). The CDR3 totals 15 residues. Germline-derived CDR1 and CDR2 are SGHTA and FQGTGA. The CDR3 sequence: CASSRRWEGASTIYF. The CDR3 bases are TGCGCCAGCAGCCGCCGGTGGGAAGGGGCCAGCACCATATATTTT.

V gene TRBV4-1 combines with J gene TRBJ2-7, with TRBD1 matching over 9 bases. Germline trimming cut 4 bases from V and 1 base from J; bases unmatched to any gene: 5. There are 15 residues in the CDR3. CDR1 MGHRA and CDR2 YSYEKL come from the germline V gene. CDR3 nucleotides: TGCGCCAGCAGCCTCGGGACAGGGATATCCTACGAGCAGTACGTC. Translated, it gives CASSLGTGISYEQYV.

The chain uses TRBV3-1 and TRBJ2-7; the match to TRBD2 covers 7 bases. The CDR3 covers 14 residues. With V trimmed by 1 base and J by 0 bases, 0 bases remained unmatched. Germline V gene lookup returns CDR1 LGHDT and CDR2 YNNKEL (reference sequence). The CDR3 DNA sequence: TGTGCCAGCAGCCAAGGGGGGGGCTCCTACGAGCAGTACTTC. Protein sequence: CASSQGGGSYEQYF.

The gene calls are TRBV20-1 and TRBJ1-2, with 11 bases fitting TRBD1. Germline V lookup: CDR1 DFQATT, CDR2 SNEGSKA (reference sequence). The trim removed 3 bases at V and 5 bases at J, leaving 8 bases unmatched. This CDR3 has 15 residues. As DNA, the CDR3 is TGCAGTGCTAGTCAGGAGGGACAGGGGGGGTATGGCTACACCTTC. As protein: CSASQEGQGGYGYTF.

V is TRBV10-3 and J is TRBJ1-5, with 9 bases fitting TRBD1. J was trimmed by 5 bases and V by 10 bases; bases with no gene match: 15. Germline assignment: CDR1 ENHRY and CDR2 SYGVKD. The CDR3 contains 16 residues. The CDR3 region has the DNA TGTGCCAGCAGCGTAGGATCAACAGGGGGCCATCAGCCCCAGCATTTT. It encodes CASSVGSTGGHQPQHF.

This CDR3 reads CASSQGQGAAEQYF. CDR3 nucleotides: TGTGCCAGCAGCCAAGGACAGGGGGCCGCCGAGCAGTACTTC. The chain couples TRBV6-5 to TRBJ2-7, with 11 bases aligning to TRBD1. Trimming removed 6 bases from V and 6 bases from J; junction bases left unmatched: 7. The length of the CDR3 is 14 residues. Germline CDR1 and CDR2: MNHEY and SVGAGI.

A few counts support this clonotype. The J gene is TRBJ1-1, the V gene TRBV9; D remains ambiguous. The CDR3 contains 14 residues. The germline V and J ends were trimmed by 3 bases and 5 bases, with 14 bases remaining between them. Looked up from germline, CDR1 is SGDLS and CDR2 is YYNGEE. DNA of the CDR3: TGTGCCAGCAGCGAGAGCGTCTTGGGGACTGAAGCTTTCTTT. Translated, it gives CASSESVLGTEAFF.